This record covers a single T cell receptor beta chain. The sample is drawn from a study of blood T cell repertoires in COVID-19. In the study overall: Sites across the United States, Italy and Spain contributed samples from acute and convalescent COVID-19. PBMCs, B-cell-depleted T cells, or T cells provided the cDNA or gDNA that made up the material.

Per the study methods: Amplification of reference gene primers provided the estimated nucleated cell counts. Assay used: immunoSEQ multiplex PCR; TCRdb lists only in-frame clones, some missing. The V and J calls and clone size come from that table; D and trimming were worked out from the DNA. The top ten hold roughly 5% of the sample, which has over 100,000 clones, roughly four fifths seen once. The CDR3 is made up of 14 amino acids. The germline CDR1 and CDR2 sequences are SGHTA and FQGNSA. V shed 1 base and J shed 2 bases, with 6 bases lying between them. The V gene is TRBV7-2, the J gene TRBJ1-3, with D maybe TRBD1 (5 bases). The origin of this receptor is a man aged 60 to 75 with acute or convalescent COVID-19. Input material: peripheral blood. CDR3 amino acids: CASSLVGAGNTIYF. As DNA, the CDR3 is TGTGCCAGCAGCTTAGTAGGGGCTGGAAACACCATATATTTT.